Below are 23 T cell receptor beta chains sequenced from a single sample in a study of blood T cell repertoires in COVID-19. Sequencing was performed with immunoSEQ multiplex PCR; in TCRdb, only in-frame clones are kept and a portion is missing. The table shows around 32,000 clones, with approximately 86% occurring only once. Sequencing used peripheral blood. The receptors shown here come from a woman aged 80 or over with active or convalescent COVID-19.

The rearrangement joins TRBV28 to TRBJ2-5, with D unresolved. Deletions cut 3 bases from V and 2 bases from J, with 16 bases between. CDR3 size: 16 residues. CDR1 is MDHEN, CDR2 SYDVKM, per germline. CDR3 region: CASSLGFGWAQETQYF. Written as DNA, the CDR3 is TGTGCCAGCAGTTTGGGCTTTGGGTGGGCACAAGAGACCCAGTACTTC.

V and J are TRBV7-2 and TRBJ1-2; 7 nucleotides match TRBD1. V lost 5 bases and J lost 11; bases outside the gene matches: 8. Germline lookup yields CDR1 SGHTA and CDR2 FQGNSA. CDR3 size: 12 residues. The CDR3 nucleotides are TGTGCCAGCAGCCCCGACAGGGCGGGGTACACCTTC. Residues: CASSPDRAGYTF.

This clone was counted once. The gene calls are TRBV7-3 and TRBJ2-1, with 7 bases matching TRBD1. Looked up from germline, CDR1 is SGHTA and CDR2 is FQGTGA. The CDR3 runs to 15 residues. The ends lost 3 bases at V and 6 bases at J; junction bases unmatched: 8. CDR3 DNA: TGTGCCAGCAGCTTCAGGACAGGTTCGGGCAATGAGCAGTTCTTC. Translation: CASSFRTGSGNEQFF.

The CDR3 is CASMPGLLYGNTIYF. The DNA of the CDR3 is TGTGCCAGCATGCCGGGACTGCTCTATGGAAACACCATATATTTT. This sequence joins TRBV7-2 and TRBJ1-3; maybe TRBD1 (5 bases). The germline V gene encodes CDR1 SGHTA and CDR2 FQGNSA. V gave up 7 bases and J gave up 3 bases, with 16 bases separating them. CDR3 length equals 15 residues.

Comment on this clone: At one of its ends the junction is not consistent with the germline gene, which may arise from a read error. The chain is built from TRBV28 and TRBJ1-5; a possible D gene is TRBD1 (6 bases). Germline V gives CDR1 MDHEN, CDR2 SYDVKM. The CDR3 is 14 amino acids. The CDR3 loop is CASTLVDRDQPQHF. The CDR3 coding sequence is TGTGCCAGCACTTTAGTGGACAGAGATCAGCCCCAGCATTTT.

The chain carries TRBV21-1 and TRBJ2-5; TRBD2 was called by the table and not checked on the DNA. TRBV21-1 is annotated as a pseudogene. This CDR3 spans 15 amino acids. The CDR3 spells CASKGTSGRGETQYF. DNA for the CDR3: TGTGCCAGCAAGGGGACTAGCGGGAGAGGGGAGACCCAGTACTTC.

The CDR3 DNA is TGTGCCAGCAGCCCAGGGGGGAGCTCCTACAATGAGCAGTTCTTC. It encodes CASSPGGSSYNEQFF. The rearrangement links TRBV13 to TRBJ2-1; possibly TRBD1 for D (7 bases). In germline, CDR1 is PRHDT, CDR2 FYEKMQ (reference sequence). CDR3 length: 15 amino acids. Trimming stripped 5 bases from V and 0 bases from J, with 11 bases between.

This clone showed up just once. The V gene is TRBV5-1, the J gene TRBJ1-1; TRBD1 aligns across 11 bases. This CDR3 region has 14 residues. Germline V lookup: CDR1 SGHRS, CDR2 YFSETQ. With V trimmed by 4 bases and J by 4 bases, 3 bases remained unmatched. The chain's CDR3 is CASSGQGAGTEAFF. In DNA form, the CDR3 reads TGCGCCAGCAGCGGACAGGGGGCGGGCACTGAAGCTTTCTTT.

The rearrangement uses TRBV29-1 and TRBJ2-7; possibly TRBD2 for D (7 bases). V lost 6 bases and J lost 1, with 13 bases in between. Germline V CDR1 and CDR2: SQVTM, ANQGSEA. The CDR3 covers 13 residues. The DNA of the CDR3 is TGCAGCGTACAAAAGGGGGGGTCCTACGAGCAGTACTTC. Translated: CSVQKGGSYEQYF.

This clone was found a few times. The rearrangement uses TRBV11-2 and TRBJ1-5; D is perhaps TRBD1 (5 bases). V was clipped by 1 base and J by 5 bases, with 9 bases between them. Germline CDR1 SGHAT, CDR2 FQNNGV. This CDR3 is 14 amino acids long. The CDR3, as DNA: TGTGCCAGCAGCTTAGGCCAGGGTCATCAGCCCCAGCATTTT. Protein: CASSLGQGHQPQHF.

This clone was picked up a small number of times. This chain links TRBV11-2 with TRBJ1-1; D is uncertain. The CDR3 length is 14 residues. V lost 5 bases to trimming and J lost 9 bases, with 19 bases between them. In germline, CDR1 is SGHAT, CDR2 FQNNGV. The CDR3, as DNA: TGTGCCAGCAGCCCCGAGGGCCCAACCCGCAAAGCTTTCTTT. Translated: CASSPEGPTRKAFF. Full variable domain (missing parts from reference TRBV11-2 and TRBJ1-1): EAGVAQSPRYKIIEKRQSVAFWCNPISGHATLYWYQQILGQGPKLLIQFQNNGVVDDSQLPKDRFSAERLKGVDSTLKIQPAKLEDSAVYLCASSPEGPTRKAFFGQGTRLTVV.

This chain links TRBV15 with TRBJ2-4, with TRBD1 matching over 7 bases. This CDR3 is built from 17 residues. The junction had 7 bases not matched to a gene; V was cut back by 2 bases and J by 0 bases. CDR1 is LNHNV, CDR2 YYDKDF, per germline (reference sequence). As DNA, the CDR3 is TGTGCCACCAGCAGACTAAGACAGGGAATAGCCAAAAACATTCAGTACTTC. This sequence encodes CATSRLRQGIAKNIQYF.

The chain employs TRBV6-6 and TRBJ2-2, with 12 nucleotides matching TRBD2. Per the germline V gene, CDR1 is MNHNY and CDR2 is SVGAGI (reference sequence). The CDR3 has 19 residues. V lost 5 bases to trimming and J lost 0 bases; unmatched junction nucleotides: 10. The CDR3 DNA reads TGTGCCAGCAGTGGATCGACTAGCGGGGGCCCTTCGAACACCGGGGAGCTGTTTTTT. Protein product: CASSGSTSGGPSNTGELFF.

This clone has a handful of counts. The chain recombines TRBV5-1 with TRBJ2-7; D uncertain. Germline V gives CDR1 SGHRS, CDR2 YFSETQ. The CDR3 is made up of 11 amino acids. Between the trimmed V and J ends, which lost 5 bases and 6 bases, there was a span of 9 bases. The CDR3 bases are TGCGCCAGCAGGCTAGAGAGCGAGCAGTACTTC. Translation: CASRLESEQYF.

V gene TRBV6-6 combines with J gene TRBJ2-5, with 9 bases identical to TRBD1. Germline CDR1 and CDR2: MNHNY and SVGAGI (reference sequence). V shed 0 bases, J shed 1 base, and the junction held 0 bases outside the gene matches. This CDR3 has 15 residues. The CDR3 loop is CASSYSGQGQETQYF. Here the CDR3 DNA reads TGTGCCAGCAGTTACTCGGGACAGGGCCAAGAGACCCAGTACTTC.

The chain uses TRBV2 and TRBJ1-5; 9 positions agree with TRBD1. V lost 7 bases, J lost 4 bases, and 5 bases stayed unmatched. This CDR3 comprises 14 residues. Germline-derived CDR1 and CDR2 are SNHLY and FYNNEI. CDR3: CASIPTGGNQPQHF. The CDR3 DNA reads as TGTGCCAGCATCCCGACAGGGGGGAATCAGCCCCAGCATTTT.

V usage is TRBV5-8 and J usage is TRBJ1-1, with D possibly TRBD1 on 5 matching bases. The germline CDR1 and CDR2 sequences are SGHTS and YDEGEE. The CDR3 is made up of 13 amino acids. The V gene lost 0 bases and the J gene lost 5 bases, with 8 bases spanning the gap. The CDR3 bases are TGTGCCAGCAGCTTGGTAGGGGTAACTGAAGCTTTCTTT. Protein: CASSLVGVTEAFF. Full variable domain (outside the CDR3, taken from reference TRBV5-8 and TRBJ1-1): EAGVTQSPTHLIKTRGQQATLRCSPISGHTSVYWYQQALGLGLQFLLWYDEGEERNRGNFPPRFSGRQFPNYSSELNVNALELEDSALYLCASSLVGVTEAFFGQGTRLTVV.

In this sample, this clone turned up a few times. This chain joins TRBV9 and TRBJ1-4, with 9 nucleotides matching TRBD1. There are 13 residues in the CDR3. V was pared by 4 bases and J by 9 bases, with 4 bases of the junction left unmatched. From germline, CDR1 is SGDLS and CDR2 YYNGEE. CDR3: CASSLGQGQKLFF. Here the CDR3 DNA reads TGTGCCAGCAGCCTAGGACAGGGGCAAAAACTGTTTTTT. The variable domain in full, with the rest retrieved from reference TRBV9 and TRBJ1-4, is DSGVTQTPKHLITATGQRVTLRCSPRSGDLSVYWYQQSLDQGLQFLIQYYNGEERAKGNILERFSAQQFPDLHSELNLSSLELGDSALYFCASSLGQGQKLFFGSGTQLSVL.

The V call is TRBV5-1, the J call TRBJ2-3, with 9 bases fitting TRBD2. CDR1 SGHRS and CDR2 YFSETQ come from the germline V gene. The CDR3 runs to 14 residues. The junction had 1 base not matched to a gene; V was cut back by 0 bases and J by 5 bases. The CDR3 here is CASSLASGIDTQYF. For the CDR3, the DNA is TGCGCCAGCAGCTTGGCTAGCGGGATAGATACGCAGTATTTT. The whole variable domain, remainder taken from reference TRBV5-1 and TRBJ2-3, is KAGVTQTPRYLIKTRGQQVTLSCSPISGHRSVSWYQQTPGQGLQFLFEYFSETQRNKGNFPGRFSGRQFSNSRSEMNVSTLELGDSALYLCASSLASGIDTQYFGPGTRLTVL.

The rearrangement joins TRBV7-8 to TRBJ1-1; 7 bases map to TRBD1. The CDR3 covers 14 residues. J gave up 1 base and V 4 bases, and 3 bases lay outside the gene matches. Germline CDR1 reads SGHVS; CDR2 reads FQNEAQ. Written as DNA, the CDR3 is TGTGCCAGCAGCTGGGACAGTAAGAACACTGAAGCTTTCTTT. This encodes CASSWDSKNTEAFF.

The chain uses TRBV13 and TRBJ2-2, with 9 bases that match TRBD1. This CDR3 has 14 amino acids. In germline, CDR1 is PRHDT, CDR2 FYEKMQ (reference sequence). V lost 8 bases to trimming and J lost 4 bases; unmatched junction nucleotides: 5. CDR3 in amino acids: CASRRQGGTGELFF. The CDR3 region has the DNA TGTGCCAGCCGAAGACAGGGGGGCACCGGGGAGCTGTTTTTT.

CDR3 in amino acids: CASSLVGSGRPEAFF. For the CDR3, the DNA is TGTGCCAGCAGCTTAGTTGGGTCAGGGAGGCCTGAAGCTTTCTTT. The chain combines TRBV11-2 with TRBJ1-1; possibly TRBD1 for D (5 bases). The CDR3 consists of 15 residues. V lost 1 base and J 6 bases, leaving 15 bases between the germline ends. The germline CDR1 and CDR2 sequences are SGHAT and FQNNGV.

The chain has TRBV4-2 and TRBJ2-2; 10 bases line up with TRBD2. The germline CDR1 and CDR2 sequences are LGHNA and YNFKEQ. Trimming took 0 bases from V and 7 from J; bases not matched to a gene: 8. This CDR3 is built from 17 residues. DNA for the CDR3: TGTGCCAGCAGCCAAGAGGGAGCGGGAGGGTATTACGGGGAGCTGTTTTTT. This gives the protein CASSQEGAGGYYGELFF.